The clone carrying this TCR beta chain has a handful of counts. Its antigen remains unidentified. The record originates from a study of beta chain features in type 1 diabetes. Study in general: Patients shared similar age, gender and cell yields with healthy donors. Findings of the study overall: Within each of all four CD4+ subsets, Type 1 diabetes patients had TCRB CDR3s that were moderately but significantly shorter.

Expressed TCRB transcripts were sequenced because the entire RNA isolate underwent reverse transcription. The method was immunoSEQ multiplex PCR; TCRdb's version includes in-frame clones alone and lacks a portion of them. The sample has more than 250,000 clones, roughly 20% seen once. The clonotype was recovered from a middle-aged woman with type 1 diabetes. Sequencing used naive CD4+ T cells from blood.

CDR3: CAWRKEGLWDSYGYTF. CDR3 nucleotide sequence: TGTGCCTGGAGGAAAGAGGGTCTTTGGGATAGCTATGGCTACACCTTC. The chain has TRBV30 and TRBJ1-2; D remains ambiguous. The CDR3 extends over 16 amino acids. CDR1 and CDR2 from the germline V gene are GTSNPN and SVGIG (reference sequence). Between the trimmed V and J ends, which lost 3 bases and 4 bases, there was a span of 21 bases. The full variable domain, in which reference TRBV30 and TRBJ1-2 provide the parts outside the CDR3, is SQTIHQWPATLVQPVGSPLSLECTVEGTSNPNLYWYRQAAGRGLQLLFYSVGIGQISSEVPQNLSASRPQDRQFILSSKKLLLSDSGFYLCAWRKEGLWDSYGYTFGSGTRLTVV.